This T cell receptor (beta chain) was identified in a study of PD-1 blockade in classical Hodgkin lymphoma. Clones were sequenced by immunoSEQ multiplex PCR, and TCRdb holds only the in-frame ones, with some missing. This sample carries around 11,000 clones, roughly 74% of them seen once, and the ten largest clones take over 3%. Time point indicated: cycle 4 day 1 (C4D1), after 5 to 7 weeks of nivolumab. Every single patient, without exception, relapsed after autologous stem cell transplantation, and brentuximab vedotin exposure varied. Negative selection with magnetic separation was used to purify CD4+ T cells from thawed PBMCs. This CDR3 spans 15 amino acids. The germline gives CDR1 KGHSH, CDR2 LQKENI. V lost 0 bases and J 4 bases, leaving 10 bases between the germline ends.

The receptor was isolated from a human donor with classical Hodgkin lymphoma. V is TRBV18 and J is TRBJ2-1; D call uncertain. The source material was CD4+ T cells from blood, sampled before the fourth cycle of nivolumab. The CDR3 sequence is CASSPPDSPYNEQFF. CDR3 in DNA: TGTGCCAGCTCACCACCTGACTCGCCTTACAATGAGCAGTTCTTC.